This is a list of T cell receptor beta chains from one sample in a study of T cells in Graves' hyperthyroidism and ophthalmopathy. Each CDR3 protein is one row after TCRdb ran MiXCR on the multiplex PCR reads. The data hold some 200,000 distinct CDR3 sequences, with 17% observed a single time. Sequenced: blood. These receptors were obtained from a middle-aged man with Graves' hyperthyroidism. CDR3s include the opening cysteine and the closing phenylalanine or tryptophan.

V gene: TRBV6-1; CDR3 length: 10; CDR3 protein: CATNTGEQYF
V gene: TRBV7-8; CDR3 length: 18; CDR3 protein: CASSFRDGRKLAKNIQYF
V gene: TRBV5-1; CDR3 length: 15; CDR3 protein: CASSLDGGANQPQHF
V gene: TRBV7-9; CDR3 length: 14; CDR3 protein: CASRGGGGNSPLHF
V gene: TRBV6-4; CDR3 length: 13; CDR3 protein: CASSPQTGFGYTF
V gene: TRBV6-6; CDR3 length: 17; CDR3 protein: CASSYSTIGGTSYGYTF
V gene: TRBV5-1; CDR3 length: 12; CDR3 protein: CASSRDYNEQFF
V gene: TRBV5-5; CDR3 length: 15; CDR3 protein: CASSSGLAGINEQFF
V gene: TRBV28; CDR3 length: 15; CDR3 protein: CASSLWGQITDTQYF
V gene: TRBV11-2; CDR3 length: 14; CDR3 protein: CASSNQTGLYEQYF